Each of the 10 T cell receptor beta chains below was sequenced from the same sample in a study of T cell responses to AZD1222 COVID-19 vaccine. The repertoire was sequenced with immunoSEQ multiplex PCR; TCRdb's copy has only in-frame clones and lacks some. The sample includes 150,000 to 200,000 clones, 80% to 90% of them seen just once. The sample here was peripheral blood, taken on day 0 of MenACWY control vaccination. The receptors shown here come from an adult in good health.

V usage is TRBV7-9 and J usage is TRBJ2-2; 7 bases match TRBD2. Germline V gene data show CDR1 as SEHNR and CDR2 as FQNEAQ (reference sequence). The CDR3 is made up of 15 amino acids. With V trimmed by 5 bases and J by 6 bases, 9 bases remained unmatched. CDR3 residues: CASSPTPLAAGELFF. For the CDR3, the DNA is TGTGCCAGCAGCCCAACCCCTCTAGCGGCCGGGGAGCTGTTTTTT.

The V and J genes are TRBV18 and TRBJ2-7; D might be TRBD1 (5 bases). V was cut by 6 bases and J by 4 bases, with 13 bases left in between. This CDR3 spans 13 amino acids. The V gene's germline CDR1 is KGHSH and CDR2 LQKENI. This CDR3 is CASSFSDNYEQYF. In DNA, the CDR3 is TGTGCCAGCTCCTTCTCGGACAATTACGAGCAGTACTTC.

This chain joins TRBV9 and TRBJ1-1; 7 bases are shared with TRBD1. CDR3 length equals 15 residues. Germline values: CDR1 SGDLS, CDR2 YYNGEE. J gave up 4 bases and V 0 bases, and 6 bases lay outside the gene matches. CDR3 region: CASSVVGQGGTEAFF. The CDR3 coding sequence is TGTGCCAGCAGCGTAGTGGGGCAGGGGGGCACTGAAGCTTTCTTT.

The chain is built from TRBV28 and TRBJ2-7, with D possibly TRBD1 on 5 matching bases. The germline CDR1 and CDR2 sequences are MDHEN and SYDVKM. The CDR3 consists of 13 residues. Trimming took off 6 bases at V and 6 bases at J, with 15 bases between the two ends. The CDR3 loop is CASRTTVGREQYF. The CDR3, as DNA: TGTGCCAGCAGGACGACAGTGGGGCGCGAGCAGTACTTC.

This chain connects TRBV7-9 to TRBJ1-4, with 9 nucleotides matching TRBD1. Trimming took 5 bases from V and 5 from J; bases not matched to a gene: 6. Germline V gives CDR1 SEHNR, CDR2 FQNEAQ (reference sequence). This CDR3 spans 15 amino acids. For the CDR3, the DNA is TGTGCCAGCAGCAAGGGACAGGGCGGGAATGAAAAACTGTTTTTT. Its protein product is CASSKGQGGNEKLFF.

The gene calls are TRBV6-5 and TRBJ1-6, with a weak D call TRBD1 (5 bases). CDR3 size: 15 residues. From germline, CDR1 is MNHEY and CDR2 SVGAGI. V was shortened by 2 bases and J by 10 bases, with 15 bases between the two germline ends. In nucleotides, the CDR3 is TGTGCCAGCAGTTACGTCGGGGTGAGGGGATCACCCCTCCACTTT. Translation gives CASSYVGVRGSPLHF.

This sequence joins TRBV2 and TRBJ1-5; 7 bases are shared with TRBD1. V dropped 5 bases and J dropped 6; count of bases not matched to a gene: 10. This CDR3 spans 15 amino acids. Germline-derived CDR1 and CDR2 are SNHLY and FYNNEI. CDR3 sequence reads: CASSPPRQGGQPQHF. The CDR3 DNA sequence: TGTGCCAGCAGTCCACCCAGACAGGGCGGTCAGCCCCAGCATTTT.

The V and J genes are TRBV15 and TRBJ2-6; a possible D gene is TRBD2 (7 bases). This CDR3 is built from 17 residues. Trimming cost V 6 bases and J 1 base, with 16 bases left between them. CDR1 is LNHNV and CDR2 is YYDKDF in the germline V gene (reference sequence). CDR3 nucleotide sequence: TGTGCCACCAGTTACCCCAGGGGAGGGTCTGGGGCCAACGTCCTGACTTTC. Protein product: CATSYPRGGSGANVLTF.

This chain's CDR3 is CASSQAGRNYGYTF. CDR3 in DNA: TGCGCCAGCAGCCAGGCGGGGAGAAACTATGGCTACACCTTC. The V and J genes are TRBV4-3 and TRBJ1-2, with no clear D. Germline V gene sequence: CDR1 LGHNA, CDR2 YSLEER. The CDR3 has 14 amino acids. The V end lost 3 bases, the J end lost 2 bases, and 10 bases lay between the germline ends.

The CDR3 coding sequence is TGTGCCAGCAGCCCAAAAACCGGGGAGCTGTTTTTT. It specifies CASSPKTGELFF. This chain uses TRBV7-8 with TRBJ2-2, with no clear D. The CDR3 length is 12 residues. Germline values: CDR1 SGHVS, CDR2 FQNEAQ. Trimming took 5 bases from V and 5 from J, leaving 6 bases between them.